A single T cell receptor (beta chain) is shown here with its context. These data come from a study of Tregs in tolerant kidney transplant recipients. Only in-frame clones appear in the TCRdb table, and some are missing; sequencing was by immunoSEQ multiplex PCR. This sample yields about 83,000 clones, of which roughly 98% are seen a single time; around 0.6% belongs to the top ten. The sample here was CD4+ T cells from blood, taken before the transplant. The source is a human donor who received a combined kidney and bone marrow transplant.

CDR3 bases: TGTGCCAGCTCACCGTATCAGCGGGGCAATCAGCCCCAGCATTTT. This encodes CASSPYQRGNQPQHF. The chain uses TRBV18 and TRBJ1-5; D gene ambiguous. Germline values: CDR1 KGHSH, CDR2 LQKENI. V gave up 3 bases and J gave up 2 bases, with 11 bases separating them. This CDR3 is 15 amino acids long.